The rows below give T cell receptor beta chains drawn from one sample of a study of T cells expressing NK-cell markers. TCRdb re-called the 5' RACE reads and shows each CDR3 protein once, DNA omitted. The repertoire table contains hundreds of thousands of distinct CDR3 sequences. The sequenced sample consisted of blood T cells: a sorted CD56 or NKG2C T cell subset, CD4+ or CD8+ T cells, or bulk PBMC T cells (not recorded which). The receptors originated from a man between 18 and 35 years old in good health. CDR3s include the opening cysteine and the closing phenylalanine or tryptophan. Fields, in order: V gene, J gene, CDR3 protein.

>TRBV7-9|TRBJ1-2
CASSHPRQGGGYTF
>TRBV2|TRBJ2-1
CASRATSGNDEQFF
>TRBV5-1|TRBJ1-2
CASSLGTGYGYTF
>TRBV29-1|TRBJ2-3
CSVESGLAGSDTQYF
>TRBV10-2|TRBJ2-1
CASSDTTPGYNEQFF
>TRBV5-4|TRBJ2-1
CASTRGSPHEQFF
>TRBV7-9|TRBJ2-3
CATRSAPSTDTQYF
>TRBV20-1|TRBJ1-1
CSASGFSRGMNTEAFF
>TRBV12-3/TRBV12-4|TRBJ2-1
CASSPTVNNEQFF
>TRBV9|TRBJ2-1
CASSPTGRGQFF
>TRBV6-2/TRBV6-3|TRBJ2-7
CASSPLRRADAYEQYF
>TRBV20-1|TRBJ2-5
CSAMPAGTQKTQETQYF
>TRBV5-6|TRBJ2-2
CASSFYWDPITTGELFF
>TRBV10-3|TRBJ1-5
CAISESTGFNQPQHF
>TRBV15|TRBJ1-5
CATGNSGNSNQPQHF
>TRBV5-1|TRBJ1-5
CASSPTSGGNQPQHF
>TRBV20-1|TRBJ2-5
CSARSGREVVETQYF
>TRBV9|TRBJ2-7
CASSPQTAYEQYF
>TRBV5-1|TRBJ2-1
CASSRVWTGLGHNEQFF
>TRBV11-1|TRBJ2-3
CASSLGVSGDRRTDTQYF